This T cell receptor beta chain was recovered during a study of shared clonotypes between healthy human individuals. This CDR3 contains 11 residues. Trimming left V 2 bases short and J 11 bases short, with 12 bases between. Germline V gene lookup returns CDR1 DFQATT and CDR2 SNEGSKA (reference sequence). CD4+ cells underwent separation, giving CD45RA+ naive and CD45RA-negative memory subsets. It was at deep level that the assay was run. Assay: immunoSEQ multiplex PCR; the TCRdb copy retains only in-frame clones and omits some. The sample lists 2.3 million or so clones, 85% to 95% occurring once. Material for sequencing was naive CD4+ T cells from PBMCs. Subset noted: CD45RA+ positively selected. The TCR comes from a man aged 18 to 35 in good health. Some clones in this sample may be carry-over from other donors' samples. The gene calls are TRBV20-1 and TRBJ1-1; D call uncertain. CDR3 sequence reads: CSARRTSGAFF. The CDR3 nucleotides are TGCAGTGCTAGACGTACATCCGGGGCTTTCTTT.